Listed below are T cell receptor beta chains from one sample, sequenced in a study of T-cell memory formation after mild COVID-19. TCRdb re-analysed the 5' RACE reads in MiXCR, keeping a single row per CDR3 protein. The sample includes 110,000 to 150,000 distinct CDR3 sequences, roughly a quarter of them seen just once. Material for sequencing was PBMCs or a T cell subset sorted from them (not recorded which). These TCRs come from an adult woman who had mild COVID-19 (a few samples of this study predate the infection). Cell type and time point are not known. The CDR3 runs from the conserved cysteine through the conserved F or W. D genes are given only for firm matches. Clone size appears in some rows only: once, few, many, or a class for an expanded clone.

CDR3	DNA	J	D	V	size
CATSDGDFDEQYF	TGTGCCACCAGTGACGGTGACTTCGACGAGCAGTACTTC	TRBJ2-7	.	TRBV24-1	few
CASSPRDRGSEQYF	TGTGCCAGCAGTCCCCGGGACAGGGGGTCCGAGCAGTACTTC	TRBJ2-7	TRBD1	TRBV6-5	few
CASALSGYNEQFF	TGTGCCAGCGCACTTTCAGGCTACAATGAGCAGTTCTTC	TRBJ2-1	.	TRBV6-2/TRBV6-3	.
CASSPVAGVGRGETQYF	TGTGCCAGCAGCCCGGTAGCGGGAGTAGGGAGGGGAGAGACCCAGTACTTC	TRBJ2-5	TRBD2	TRBV5-6	.
CARKQVGLGYGYTF	TGTGCCAGGAAACAGGTGGGGCTCGGCTATGGCTACACCTTC	TRBJ1-2	.	TRBV21-1	.
CASSANGPRRENEQFF	TGTGCCAGCAGTGCAAACGGCCCTAGAAGGGAAAATGAGCAGTTCTTC	TRBJ2-1	.	TRBV12-3/TRBV12-4	.
CASSPQDRATDTQYF	TGCGCCAGCAGCCCTCAAGACAGGGCCACAGATACGCAGTATTTT	TRBJ2-3	TRBD1	TRBV5-1	many
CASSLVQGKVGELFF	TGTGCCAGCAGCTTGGTACAGGGTAAAGTCGGGGAGCTGTTTTTT	TRBJ2-2	.	TRBV7-9	.
CASSSTTSSTDTQYF	TGTGCCAGCAGTTCGACAACCTCTAGCACAGATACGCAGTATTTT	TRBJ2-3	.	TRBV12-3/TRBV12-4	.
CASSVGLVGTIQETQYF	TGTGCCAGCAGCGTAGGGCTAGTGGGTACTATCCAAGAGACCCAGTACTTC	TRBJ2-5	.	TRBV9	few
CASSPYAGGQPQHF	TGCGCCAGCAGCCCGTATGCCGGTGGTCAGCCCCAGCATTTT	TRBJ1-5	.	TRBV5-1	once
CASSRGRGDYGYTF	TGTGCCAGCAGTAGGGGCAGGGGGGACTATGGCTACACCTTC	TRBJ1-2	TRBD1	TRBV6-5	few
CASSAVTGSRVFEAFF	TGTGCCAGCAGTGCGGTGACAGGGTCGAGAGTGTTTGAAGCTTTCTTT	TRBJ1-1	TRBD1	TRBV2	many
CASSRSGFWTEAFF	TGTGCCAGCAGCCGGTCGGGTTTTTGGACTGAAGCTTTCTTT	TRBJ1-1	.	TRBV5-6	.
CASSSSISGTYNEQFF	TGTGCCAGCAGCTCCAGTATCAGCGGAACCTACAATGAGCAGTTCTTC	TRBJ2-1	.	TRBV7-3	.
CASSSQDQFF	TGTGCCAGCAGCTCCCAGGACCAGTTCTTC	TRBJ2-1	.	TRBV7-9	.
CASSQGQQPQHF	TGTGCCAGCAGTCAGGGACAGCAGCCCCAGCATTTT	TRBJ1-5	TRBD1	TRBV28	.
CASSSSLLAGDTQYF	TGTGCCAGCAGCTCCTCCCTGCTAGCAGGCGATACGCAGTATTTT	TRBJ2-3	.	TRBV7-2	.
CASSHPGTGTYGYTF	TGCGCCAGCAGCCATCCCGGGACAGGGACCTATGGCTACACCTTC	TRBJ1-2	TRBD1	TRBV4-1	.
CASSTGALTDTQYF	TGTGCCAGCAGTACCGGGGCCTTAACAGATACGCAGTATTTT	TRBJ2-3	.	TRBV6-5	.
CASSYGQSSSYEQYF	TGTGCCAGCAGTTACGGACAGTCAAGTTCGTACGAGCAGTACTTC	TRBJ2-7	.	TRBV6-5	.